This passage covers 3 T cell receptor beta chains from one sample sequenced in a study of blood T cell repertoires in COVID-19. Profiling relied on immunoSEQ multiplex PCR, and the TCRdb table lists in-frame clones only, not all of them. The data contain about 75,000 clones, 79% of them singletons. Sequencing was done on a sample of peripheral blood. All receptors come from a woman of 80 years or more with active or convalescent COVID-19.

This chain joins TRBV2 and TRBJ1-2, with 8 bases aligning to TRBD1. The J segment lost 4 bases and the V segment lost 10 bases, leaving 2 bases of the junction unmatched. Germline values: CDR1 SNHLY, CDR2 FYNNEI. CDR3 length equals 11 residues. CDR3 residues: CANGQGYGYTF. CDR3 bases: TGTGCCAACGGACAGGGCTATGGCTACACCTTC.

A few counts support this clone. The genes are TRBV19 and TRBJ2-7; D unresolved. The CDR3 is 12 amino acids. Trimming left V 5 bases short and J 4 bases short, with 9 bases between. Germline lookup yields CDR1 LNHDA and CDR2 SQIVND (reference sequence). CDR3 in DNA: TGTGCCAGTAGTCCAGGTGGTTACGAGCAGTACTTC. Amino acid sequence: CASSPGGYEQYF.

The chain couples TRBV12-5 to TRBJ1-1, with D possibly being TRBD1 (5 bases). Looked up from germline, CDR1 is LGHNT and CDR2 is FRNRAP. Trimming cost V 5 bases and J 3 bases, with 13 bases left between them. The CDR3 spans 14 residues. The CDR3 DNA sequence: TGTGCTAGTGGTCCGACGAAGGGGTACACTGAAGCTTTCTTT. The encoded protein is CASGPTKGYTEAFF.